Described below is a single T cell receptor (beta chain) sequence and its context. The data originate from a study of monozygotic twins with inflammatory bowel disease. The length of the CDR3 is 13 residues. The V gene's germline CDR1 is DFQATT and CDR2 SNEGSKA (reference sequence). TCRdb re-called the 5' RACE reads; every CDR3 protein appears as one record, without DNA. The specimen's table records some 440,000 distinct CDR3 sequences. This TCR was recovered from a human donor with ulcerative colitis or Crohn's disease, or a healthy co-twin of an affected twin (not recorded which). What was sequenced was blood. The chain recombines TRBV20-1 with TRBJ1-5; TCRdb's assignment of TRBD1 cannot be checked, as there is no DNA. The CDR3 protein is CSASQGRSQPQHF.